The 20 T cell receptor beta chains below come from one sample, sequenced in a study of regulatory T cells in long-lasting Graves disease. Time point specified: newly diagnosed GD, antithyroid drugs for less than 3 months. TCR sequences were obtained from RNA taken from PBMCs. Libraries of TCR beta came from iRepertoire HTBI primers plus Arm-PCR of CDR3 regions. MiXCR, run by TCRdb on the multiplex PCR reads, gives a single entry per CDR3 protein. The profile shows about 470,000 distinct CDR3 sequences, under 20% of them singletons. These sequences were also reported in another study, on T cells in Graves' hyperthyroidism and ophthalmopathy.

This specimen was peripheral blood mononuclear cells (PBMCs), taken at new diagnosis, from a patient treated with antithyroid drugs. These receptors were collected from a middle-aged man with Graves disease.

The gene calls are TRBV5-1 and TRBJ2-2; D gene unclear. V was pared by 4 bases and J by 2 bases, with 9 bases between. Germline loops: CDR1 SGHRS, CDR2 YFSETQ. CDR3 length equals 14 residues. The CDR3 region has the DNA TGCGCCAGCAGCCTGGTAGTAAACACCGGGGAGCTGTTTTTT. This gives the protein CASSLVVNTGELFF.

This clonotype was observed at least ten times. The chain is built from TRBV20-1 and TRBJ2-3, with D perhaps matching TRBD2 (6 bases). Per the germline V gene, CDR1 is DFQATT and CDR2 is SNEGSKA (reference sequence). Deletions cut 4 bases from V and 1 base from J, with 6 bases between. There are 12 residues in the CDR3. The CDR3 DNA sequence: TGCAGTGCTATAGCGGGCACAGATACGCAGTATTTT. Residues: CSAIAGTDTQYF.

This clonotype was picked up many times. V and J are TRBV6-1 and TRBJ1-1; D might be TRBD1 (5 bases). The V and J ends lost 6 bases and 3 bases respectively, with 14 bases between them. The germline V gene has CDR1 MNHNS and CDR2 SASEGT. There are 14 residues in the CDR3. In DNA form, the CDR3 reads TGTGCCAGCAGACCAACGGGACTTCACACTGAAGCTTTCTTT. Its protein product is CASRPTGLHTEAFF.

Concerning this clonotype: This sequence may be a read error, since a much larger clone differs from it by one base. The V and J genes are TRBV6-1 and TRBJ2-7, with 7 bases identical to TRBD1. The V gene's germline CDR1 is MNHNS and CDR2 SASEGT. The CDR3 sequence is 15 residues long. The CDR3 DNA follows: TGTGCCAGCAGCACTCCCGGGACAGCTCCCTACGAGCTGTACTTC. Residues: CASSTPGTAPYELYF.

This clonotype was seen ten or more times. The chain combines TRBV6-5 with TRBJ2-7; 9 bases are a match to TRBD1. V shed 3 bases, J shed 7 bases, and the junction held 13 bases outside the gene matches. CDR3 size: 16 residues. Per the germline V gene, CDR1 is MNHEY and CDR2 is SVGAGI. This chain's CDR3 is CASSYTTGTGTGEQYF. CDR3 DNA: TGTGCCAGCAGTTATACAACCGGGACAGGGACGGGGGAGCAGTACTTC.

There are a few counts of this clonotype. The genes are TRBV12-3 or TRBV12-4 and TRBJ2-7; D is unresolved. Trimming shortened V by 3 bases and J by 0 bases, and 9 bases separated the two germline ends. This CDR3 has 14 residues. CDR3 in DNA: TGTGCCAGCAGTTTCAGAAAGAGCTCCTACGAGCAGTACTTC. Translated, it gives CASSFRKSSYEQYF.

V gene TRBV29-1 combines with J gene TRBJ2-3, with D perhaps TRBD2 (5 bases). The V gene lost 7 bases and the J gene lost 1 base, with 9 bases spanning the gap. The CDR3 spans 12 residues. Germline V gene data show CDR1 as SQVTM and CDR2 as ANQGSEA. The chain's CDR3 is CSAPRGTDTQYF. The CDR3 DNA is TGCAGCGCCCCGAGGGGCACAGATACGCAGTATTTT.

This clonotype was observed a few times. V and J are TRBV24-1 and TRBJ2-2, with D unclear. CDR3 size: 13 residues. In germline, CDR1 is KGHDR, CDR2 SFDVKD. Trimming stripped 6 bases from V and 5 bases from J, with 9 bases between. CDR3 sequence reads: CATSRMQTGELFF. In DNA, the CDR3 is TGTGCCACCAGTCGTATGCAGACCGGGGAGCTGTTTTTT.

Concerning this clonotype: The CDR3 does not close with the conserved phenylalanine or tryptophan, likely indicating a read error. The chain recombines TRBV29-1 with TRBJ2-1; TRBD2 aligns across 13 bases. The V gene's germline CDR1 is SQVTM and CDR2 ANQGSEA. The CDR3 has 15 residues. Trimming took 4 bases from V and 10 from J; bases not matched to a gene: 10. CDR3 sequence reads: CSVGLAGGRGKEQFL. In DNA form, the CDR3 reads TGCAGCGTTGGACTAGCGGGAGGCAGAGGGAAGGAGCAGTTCCTC.

This clonotype has at least ten counts. This chain connects TRBV2 to TRBJ2-5; unclear D gene. The CDR3 is 15 amino acids. With 1 base removed from V and 4 bases from J, the gap between germline ends came to 13 bases. Germline V gives CDR1 SNHLY, CDR2 FYNNEI. In DNA, the CDR3 is TGTGCCAGCAGTGAAGGGGCGCAGTGGAGAGAGACCCAGTACTTC. This codes for CASSEGAQWRETQYF.

This clonotype came up many times. The V and J genes are TRBV29-1 and TRBJ2-7; 8 bases are shared with TRBD2. After removal of 6 bases from V and 6 bases from J, the junction contained 10 bases not matched to a gene. Germline lookup yields CDR1 SQVTM and CDR2 ANQGSEA. The CDR3 totals 13 residues. CDR3 coding DNA: TGCAGCGTCGCGGGAGGTGGGGGATTCGAGCAGTACTTC. Encoded protein: CSVAGGGGFEQYF.

This clonotype was counted ten times or more. Compared with germline, one end of the junction differs, possibly owing to a read error. The V call is TRBV20-1, the J call TRBJ2-5; 7 bases map to TRBD2. Germline loops: CDR1 DFQATT, CDR2 SNEGSKA (reference sequence). This CDR3 has 15 residues. CDR3 protein: CSARGRDFRPETQYF. In DNA form, the CDR3 reads TGCAGTGCGAGAGGGAGGGATTTTAGGCCGGAGACCCAGTACTTC.

This clonotype was picked up many times. The chain links TRBV6-2 or TRBV6-3 to TRBJ2-5; D is uncertain. V lost 2 bases and J 4 bases, leaving 23 bases between the germline ends. The germline CDR1 and CDR2 sequences are MNHEY and SVGEGT. The CDR3 has 18 residues. The CDR3 region is CASSYIFGSNHRTETQYF. Written as DNA, the CDR3 is TGTGCCAGCAGTTACATCTTCGGGTCGAACCATAGGACAGAGACCCAGTACTTC.

The CDR3 loop reads CASSRGLAGGASSYEQYF. CDR3 nucleotide sequence: TGTGCCAGTAGTCGAGGACTAGCGGGAGGGGCGAGCTCCTACGAGCAGTACTTC. The genes are TRBV19 and TRBJ2-7; 15 bases line up with TRBD2. This CDR3 contains 18 residues. CDR1 is LNHDA, CDR2 SQIVND, per germline (reference sequence). The ends lost 5 bases at V and 0 bases at J; junction bases unmatched: 8.

Remarks on this clonotype: At one boundary the junction diverges from the germline segment, which might be a read error. The rearrangement links TRBV10-1 to TRBJ2-1; 9 bases map to TRBD2. CDR3 length equals 14 residues. From germline, CDR1 is WNHNN and CDR2 SYGVQD (reference sequence). CDR3 DNA sequence: TGTGCCATCAGCACCGGGACTAGCACCCATGAGCAGTTCTTC. Protein sequence: CAISTGTSTHEQFF.

This clonotype was picked up many times. The chain joins TRBV2 to TRBJ2-7; the match to TRBD1 covers 7 bases. This CDR3 comprises 15 residues. Germline V gene sequence: CDR1 SNHLY, CDR2 FYNNEI. The ends lost 3 bases at V and 6 bases at J; junction bases unmatched: 11. CDR3 DNA: TGTGCCAGCAGTGACCCTCGAGACAGGGTGGTCGAGCAGTACTTC. It is translated as CASSDPRDRVVEQYF.

This clonotype was observed a few times. This chain links TRBV12-3 or TRBV12-4 with TRBJ2-7, with D perhaps TRBD1 or TRBD2 (5 bases each). V lost 5 bases and J lost 6, with 20 bases in between. The length of the CDR3 is 15 residues. The CDR3 loop reads CASSRGRQGVAEQYF. CDR3 DNA sequence: TGTGCCAGCAGTCGGGGACGGCAAGGGGTCGCCGAGCAGTACTTC.

This clonotype was seen a few times. The rearrangement joins TRBV5-4 to TRBJ1-6; D call uncertain. Germline-derived CDR1 and CDR2 are SGHNT and YYREEE (reference sequence). Trimming took off 0 bases at V and 7 bases at J, with 8 bases between the two ends. The CDR3 runs 14 residues. CDR3 protein: CASSLELANSPLHF. The CDR3 DNA reads as TGTGCCAGCAGCTTGGAACTAGCGAATTCACCCCTCCACTTT.

This chain uses TRBV7-3 with TRBJ2-1; D ambiguous. This CDR3 is 14 amino acids long. V lost 8 bases to trimming and J lost 0 bases, with 11 bases between them. Germline assignment: CDR1 SGHTA and CDR2 FQGTGA. The CDR3 DNA sequence: TGTGCCAGCGCCCTATCTAGCTCCTACAATGAGCAGTTCTTC. Translated: CASALSSSYNEQFF. The full variable domain, completed using reference TRBV7-3 and TRBJ2-1, is GAGVSQTPSNKVTEKGKYVELRCDPISGHTALYWYRQSLGQGPEFLIYFQGTGAADDSGLPNDRFFAVRPEGSVSTLKIQRTERGDSAVYLCASALSSSYNEQFFGPGTRLTVL.

This clonotype was counted many times. The chain couples TRBV2 to TRBJ2-2, with TRBD1 matching 8 bases. The trim removed 7 bases at V and 4 bases at J, leaving 8 bases unmatched. Germline V lookup: CDR1 SNHLY, CDR2 FYNNEI. CDR3 length: 15 amino acids. CDR3 in amino acids: CASNSGQGGTGELFF. As DNA, the CDR3 is TGTGCCAGCAACTCAGGACAGGGAGGCACCGGGGAGCTGTTTTTT.